This T cell receptor (beta chain) was recorded in a study of T cell changes during pregnancy in multiple sclerosis. In its sample, this clone was seen once. Here immunoSEQ multiplex PCR was the method, and the copy in TCRdb shows in-frame clones only, minus some. The table lists around 57,000 clones, 85% to 90% of them singletons. CDR1 is SGHNT and CDR2 is YYREEE in the germline V gene (reference sequence). Losses at the gene ends were 2 bases for V and 2 bases for J; bases not matched to a gene: 7. This CDR3 is 15 amino acids long. The receptor was isolated from a female donor in good health, enrolled as a control in a pregnancy study. The rearrangement uses TRBV5-4 and TRBJ2-7; TRBD2 matches 7 bases. Sequencing was performed on peripheral blood, taken in the first trimester of pregnancy. The CDR3 loop is CASSFNWDYAYEQYF. DNA of the CDR3: TGTGCCAGCAGCTTTAACTGGGACTACGCCTACGAGCAGTACTTC.